These T cell receptor beta chains were read from a single sample in a study of blood T cells in healthy people across ages. In TCRdb, the 5' RACE reads were re-called with MiXCR into one record per CDR3 protein. The sample contains around 1,600,000 distinct CDR3 sequences, approximately 39% of which appear only once. The sample taken for sequencing was blood. All receptors derive from a woman between 18 and 30 years old in good health. The CDR3 runs from the conserved cysteine through the conserved F or W. A D gene is named only where the DNA matches it firmly. Some rows mark clone size as missing; the rest say once, few, many or name a class of expanded clone.

V gene	J gene	clone size	D gene	CDR3 DNA	CDR3 protein
TRBV11-2	TRBJ2-7	.	.	TGTGCCAGCAGCTTAGACGGCAGTTTAGCCTACGAGCAGTACTTC	CASSLDGSLAYEQYF
TRBV6-2/TRBV6-3	TRBJ1-1	.	.	TGTGCCAGCAGTTACTGGGACACTGAAGCTTTCTTT	CASSYWDTEAFF
TRBV29-1	TRBJ1-2	.	.	TGCAGCGCAGAGGCGGCGGGCTACACCTTC	CSAEAAGYTF
TRBV4-1	TRBJ1-6	.	.	TGCGCCAGCAGCCGATCTCCGGGTGAGGCCCTCCACTTT	CASSRSPGEALHF
TRBV5-1	TRBJ2-3	once	.	TGCGCCAGCAGCTTGGCGGACGGCACAGATACGCAGTATTTT	CASSLADGTDTQYF
TRBV6-6	TRBJ1-1	.	.	TGTGCCAGCAGTTATGGGAAGGTAGGGAGCACTGAAGCTTTCTTT	CASSYGKVGSTEAFF
TRBV20-1	TRBJ2-6	.	.	TGCAGTGCTAGAGACAGGATGGGTGGGGCCAACGTCCTGACTTTC	CSARDRMGGANVLTF
TRBV4-1	TRBJ1-5	.	TRBD1	TGCGCCAGCAGCCATTTACAGGGGGATCAGCCCCAGCATTTT	CASSHLQGDQPQHF
TRBV30	TRBJ2-1	once	.	TGTGCCTGGAGTGGGGCGAGCTCCTACAATGAGCAGTTCTTC	CAWSGASSYNEQFF
TRBV20-1	TRBJ2-7	few	TRBD2	TGCAGTGCGATGACTAGCGGGAGTACCTACAATGAGCAGTACTTC	CSAMTSGSTYNEQYF
TRBV5-1	TRBJ1-2	few	.	TGCGCCAGCAGCTTAGGAACAGGCCTCTATGGCTACACCTTC	CASSLGTGLYGYTF
TRBV7-9	TRBJ1-2	.	.	TGTGTCAGCAGCTTCGCAGGGGCCTTAGGGGATGGCTACACCTTC	CVSSFAGALGDGYTF
TRBV6-1	TRBJ2-7	.	.	TGTGCCAGCACATGGAGCTCCTACAATGAGCAGTACTTC	CASTWSSYNEQYF
TRBV11-2	TRBJ2-3	few	.	TGTGCCAGCAGCCCGGTGCGGATCACAGATACGCAGTATTTT	CASSPVRITDTQYF
TRBV18	TRBJ2-3	.	TRBD2	TGTGCCAGCTCATTTAGGACGGGGGGAAACACAGATACGCAGTATTTT	CASSFRTGGNTDTQYF
TRBV5-8	TRBJ1-2	few	TRBD1	TGTGCCAGCAGCTCAGACAGGGACCTCTATGGCTACACCTTC	CASSSDRDLYGYTF
TRBV20-1	TRBJ1-5	.	.	TGCAGTGCTAGTGTACTCAATAGCAATCAGCCCCAGCATTTT	CSASVLNSNQPQHF
TRBV15	TRBJ1-5	.	.	TGTGCCACCAGCAGCCCTCGGCCCAATCAGCCCCAGCATTTT	CATSSPRPNQPQHF
TRBV20-1	TRBJ2-1	.	TRBD2	TGCAGTGCTAGAGGTGGGGCTAACGGGGGGGAGTACAATGAGCAGTTCTTC	CSARGGANGGEYNEQFF
TRBV9	TRBJ2-5	.	TRBD2	TGTGCCAGCAGCGTCACTAGCGGGATCAATGAGCAGTACTTC	CASSVTSGINEQYF
TRBV12-3/TRBV12-4	TRBJ2-3	.	TRBD1	TGTGCCAGCAGCCCCTTGACAGGGATCAAAGATACGCAGTATTTT	CASSPLTGIKDTQYF
TRBV14	TRBJ2-2	.	TRBD1	TGTGCCAGCAGCCAAGCCCAGACAGGGAAGGGGGCCGGGGAGCTGTTTTTT	CASSQAQTGKGAGELFF
TRBV29-1	TRBJ1-4	few	TRBD1	TGCAGCGCAGGACAGGATAATGAAAAACTGTTTTTT	CSAGQDNEKLFF
TRBV27	TRBJ1-2	.	TRBD1	TGTGCCAGCAGTAAGGACAGGGCGAGAGGAAGCTATGGCTACACCTTC	CASSKDRARGSYGYTF
TRBV12-5	TRBJ1-1	.	.	TGTGCTAGTGGTTTGGAACCGAACACTGAAGCTTTCTTT	CASGLEPNTEAFF
TRBV15	TRBJ2-5	.	TRBD2	TGTGCCACCAAGGACGAGTCGGGACTACAATACTACAATGAGCAGTACTTC	CATKDESGLQYYNEQYF
TRBV29-1	TRBJ1-1	.	.	TGCAGCGTTCGAGTGTCCATCGAGTCTTTCTTT	CSVRVSIESFF
TRBV4-2	TRBJ2-3	.	TRBD2	TGTGCCAGCAGCCAAGAGCGGGGGGGCCGGGATACGCAGTATTTT	CASSQERGGRDTQYF
TRBV20-1	TRBJ2-1	few	TRBD2	TGCAGTGCCATAGCGGGGGCCTACAATGAGCAGTTCTTC	CSAIAGAYNEQFF
TRBV29-1	TRBJ2-1	few	TRBD2	TGCAGCGTTGAATTAGTCACTAGCGGGAGGTCCTTGAACAATGAGCAGTTCTTC	CSVELVTSGRSLNNEQFF
TRBV7-9	TRBJ2-7	.	.	TGTGCCAGCAGGTTAGACGGGGAGTACGAGCAGTACTTC	CASRLDGEYEQYF
TRBV29-1	TRBJ2-6	.	.	TGCAGCGTTGAAGATCCCGTTTACTCTGGGGCCAACGTCCTGACTTTC	CSVEDPVYSGANVLTF
TRBV4-3	TRBJ2-7	few	TRBD2	TGCGCCAATCCAAGCGGGATAGCGGGGGCCTCGACGTGGACCTACGAGCAGTACTTC	CANPSGIAGASTWTYEQYF